Each of the 15 T cell receptor beta chains below was sequenced from the same sample in a study of Ad26.COV2.S vaccination and SARS-CoV-2 variants. Only in-frame clones appear in the TCRdb table, and some are missing; sequencing was by immunoSEQ multiplex PCR. The sample includes about 470,000 clones, about 90% of them seen just once. Indicated treatment: some 19 received Ad26.COV2.S at low or high dose, single or two shots; 5 received placebo; per-sample allocation not given. Repertoires come from day 63 after the first vaccine or placebo injection. The sequencing used peripheral blood, collected in a trial of Ad26.COV2.S vaccine versus placebo. These receptors originate from a person aged 18-65 years who received the Ad26.COV2.S COVID-19 vaccine or a placebo.

This chain connects TRBV6-4 to TRBJ2-7, with 11 bases identical to TRBD2. This CDR3 region has 15 residues. The ends lost 0 bases at V and 3 bases at J; junction bases unmatched: 1. Looked up from germline, CDR1 is MRHNA and CDR2 is SNTAGT. For the CDR3, the DNA is TGTGCCAGCAGTGACTCCGGACTAGCGGGCTACGAGCAGTACTTC. Its protein product is CASSDSGLAGYEQYF.

The CDR3 nucleotides are TGTGCCAGCAGCCTCCACCATTACGAGCAGTACTTC. Its translation is CASSLHHYEQYF. This rearrangement joins TRBV12-3 or TRBV12-4 to TRBJ2-7; D call uncertain. V lost 6 bases and J lost 4, with 10 bases in between. The CDR3 sequence is 12 residues long.

V usage is TRBV28 and J usage is TRBJ2-1, with TRBD2 matching over 8 bases. J gave up 8 bases and V 5 bases, and 11 bases lay outside the gene matches. Per the germline V gene, CDR1 is MDHEN and CDR2 is SYDVKM. The CDR3 is 15 amino acids. CDR3 bases: TGTGCCAGCAGTCCCGGGGGGGGCGGGAGGTATGAGCAGTTCTTC. Its translation: CASSPGGGGRYEQFF.

The chain couples TRBV4-3 to TRBJ2-3, with 10 bases identical to TRBD1. Germline-derived CDR1 and CDR2 are LGHNA and YSLEER. There are 16 residues in the CDR3. Trimming at V came to 4 bases and at J to 4 bases, leaving 8 bases not matched to a gene. CDR3 sequence reads: CASSRRTGGYADTQYF. CDR3 nucleotide sequence: TGCGCCAGCAGCCGGCGGACAGGGGGTTACGCAGATACGCAGTATTTT.

This rearrangement joins TRBV7-2 to TRBJ2-1; D unresolved. Germline assignment: CDR1 SGHTA and CDR2 FQGNSA. V lost 2 bases, J lost 1 base, and 12 bases lay in between. The CDR3 is made up of 16 amino acids. As DNA, the CDR3 is TGTGCCAGCAGCTTACGGGCTAGGCCTTCCTACAATGAGCAGTTCTTC. Protein product: CASSLRARPSYNEQFF.

The gene calls are TRBV4-2 and TRBJ2-2, with D hard to call. Trimming shortened V by 4 bases and J by 7 bases, and 13 bases separated the two germline ends. Germline CDR1 is LGHNA and CDR2 is YNFKEQ. The CDR3 covers 14 residues. CDR3 region: CASSPVVLSGELFF. The CDR3, as DNA: TGTGCCAGCAGCCCCGTGGTTCTTAGCGGGGAGCTGTTTTTT.

The chain is built from TRBV4-2 and TRBJ2-3; TRBD2 matches 7 bases. V dropped 0 bases and J dropped 3; count of bases not matched to a gene: 6. This CDR3 contains 16 residues. Germline CDR1 is LGHNA and CDR2 is YNFKEQ. The CDR3 DNA reads as TGTGCCAGCAGCCAAGACCCCCTAGCGGAAACAGATACGCAGTATTTT. Translating it yields CASSQDPLAETDTQYF.

V and J are TRBV3-1 (or the pseudogene TRBV3-2) and TRBJ1-5, with D possibly TRBD1 on 6 matching bases. Per germline, CDR1 LGHDT and CDR2 YNNKEL (reference sequence). The CDR3 covers 14 residues. V dropped 3 bases and J dropped 7 bases, with 13 bases sitting between them. The CDR3 sequence: CASSQALGAQPQHF. CDR3 nucleotides: TGTGCCAGCAGCCAGGCCCTGGGGGCCCAGCCCCAGCATTTT.

V and J are TRBV24-1 and TRBJ2-5; 12 bases are a match to TRBD2. The junction had 5 bases not matched to a gene; V was cut back by 1 base and J by 3 bases. The CDR3 is made up of 17 amino acids. Germline V gene data show CDR1 as KGHDR and CDR2 as SFDVKD. CDR3 in DNA: TGTGCCACCAGTGATTTTAGGACTAGCGGGAAGGAAGAGACCCAGTACTTC. Translation: CATSDFRTSGKEETQYF.

This chain links TRBV4-3 with TRBJ2-7; D is possibly TRBD1 (5 bases). The germline gives CDR1 LGHNA, CDR2 YSLEER. Trimming cost V 0 bases and J 7 bases, with 13 bases left between them. The CDR3 covers 14 residues. Written as DNA, the CDR3 is TGCGCCAGCAGCCAAGATTTCAGGGTAGGGGAGCAGTACTTC. This translates into CASSQDFRVGEQYF.

The V and J genes are TRBV9 and TRBJ2-1; D possibly uses TRBD1 or TRBD2 (5 bases each). Germline V gene data show CDR1 as SGDLS and CDR2 as YYNGEE. Trimming removed 1 base at V and 0 bases at J, with 17 bases between. The CDR3 loop spans 18 amino acids. Here the CDR3 reads CASSVTDSGPVSYNEQFF. CDR3 DNA sequence: TGTGCCAGCAGCGTAACCGATTCGGGACCAGTCTCCTACAATGAGCAGTTCTTC.

The chain links TRBV10-3 to TRBJ1-1; 9 bases fit TRBD1. Germline V gene sequence: CDR1 ENHRY, CDR2 SYGVKD. The length of the CDR3 is 14 residues. The junction had 5 bases not matched to a gene; V was cut back by 2 bases and J by 7 bases. CDR3 nucleotides: TGTGCCATCAGTGAGACACAGGGGGCGCATGAAGCTTTCTTT. Residues: CAISETQGAHEAFF.

This clone was detected only once. V and J are TRBV6-2 or TRBV6-3 and TRBJ2-1; the D gene is possibly TRBD1 (5 bases). The CDR3 length is 16 residues. The V gene's germline CDR1 is MNHEY and CDR2 SVGEGT. Deletions cut 6 bases from V and 3 bases from J, with 18 bases between. The CDR3 reads CASSPYPDSYYNEQFF. The CDR3 DNA follows: TGTGCCAGCAGCCCTTACCCCGACAGCTACTACAATGAGCAGTTCTTC.

The chain joins TRBV5-5 to TRBJ2-3; 8 bases map to TRBD1. V trimming: 2 bases; J trimming: 6 bases; junction bases outside the gene matches: 5. Germline assignment: CDR1 SGHKS and CDR2 YYEKEE (reference sequence). CDR3 size: 14 residues. The CDR3 loop is CASSFRTGSDTQYF. The CDR3 nucleotides read TGTGCCAGCAGCTTCCGGACAGGGTCGGATACGCAGTATTTT.

The chain links TRBV5-5 to TRBJ2-3, with 11 bases lining up with TRBD2. This CDR3 contains 18 residues. V lost 0 bases and J lost 0; bases outside the gene matches: 6. The germline V gene has CDR1 SGHKS and CDR2 YYEKEE (reference sequence). The DNA of the CDR3 is TGTGCCAGCAGCTTGGCTGGACTAGCGGGCACCAGCACAGATACGCAGTATTTT. Encoded protein: CASSLAGLAGTSTDTQYF.